The 7 T cell receptor beta chains reported below all come from one sample, sequenced in a study of blood T cell repertoires in COVID-19. The data were produced by immunoSEQ multiplex PCR, yet TCRdb's version contains in-frame clones alone and is incomplete. Of around 56,000 clones in the sample, around 93% were seen once. Material for sequencing was peripheral blood. These receptors were taken from an older woman with active or convalescent COVID-19.

The chain employs TRBV28 and TRBJ1-2; possible D gene TRBD1, 5 bases. Germline V gene sequence: CDR1 MDHEN, CDR2 SYDVKM. This CDR3 spans 15 amino acids. V was cut by 1 base and J by 0 bases, with 9 bases left in between. Here the CDR3 DNA reads TGTGCCAGCAGTTTATCCAGGGCGTCTAACTATGGCTACACCTTC. The encoded protein is CASSLSRASNYGYTF.

This rearrangement joins TRBV10-1 to TRBJ2-3; tentatively, D is TRBD2 (6 bases). The CDR3 has 13 residues. V was clipped by 7 bases and J by 4 bases, with 12 bases between them. Per the germline V gene, CDR1 is WNHNN and CDR2 is SYGVQD (reference sequence). The CDR3 sequence: CASTSPGADTQYF. DNA for the CDR3: TGCGCCAGCACCTCGCCGGGGGCAGATACGCAGTATTTT.

J is TRBJ1-2 and V is TRBV7-8; 7 bases align to TRBD1. CDR3 length: 13 amino acids. The V gene's germline CDR1 is SGHVS and CDR2 FQNEAQ. With 5 bases clipped from V and 8 bases from J, the junction kept 8 bases outside the gene matches. DNA for the CDR3: TGTGCCAGCAGCCCAACAGGGGTAGGGGGCTACACCTTC. It yields the protein CASSPTGVGGYTF. The full variable domain, completed using reference TRBV7-8 and TRBJ1-2, is GAGVSQSPRYKVAKRGQDVALRCDPISGHVSLFWYQQALGQGPEFLTYFQNEAQLDKSGLPSDRFFAERPEGSVSTLKIQRTQQEDSAVYLCASSPTGVGGYTFGSGTRLTVV.

The V and J genes are TRBV24-1 and TRBJ1-5; D is possibly TRBD1 (6 bases). Germline CDR1 is KGHDR and CDR2 is SFDVKD. The CDR3 has 15 residues. V lost 3 bases, J lost 0 bases, and 8 bases lay in between. The CDR3 coding sequence is TGTGCCACCAGTGATGGACAGTATAGCAATCAGCCCCAGCATTTT. Its translation is CATSDGQYSNQPQHF.

The chain has TRBV19 and TRBJ2-2; a weak D match, TRBD1 (6 bases). The CDR3 runs 15 residues. CDR1 and CDR2 (germline): LNHDA, SQIVND (reference sequence). With 3 bases removed from V and 5 bases from J, the gap between germline ends came to 13 bases. The CDR3 sequence is CASSIGDISTGELFF. The CDR3 coding sequence is TGTGCCAGTAGTATCGGGGACATTAGTACCGGGGAGCTGTTTTTT.

CDR3 sequence (DNA): TGTGCCAGCACGGGAGCGGGGCCCTACGAGCAGTACTTC. Translating it yields CASTGAGPYEQYF. J is TRBJ2-7 and V is TRBV6-5; 7 positions match TRBD2. Germline CDR1 reads MNHEY; CDR2 reads SVGAGI. Trimming removed 7 bases from V and 2 bases from J; junction bases left unmatched: 5. There are 13 residues in the CDR3.

The chain has TRBV7-9 and TRBJ1-2, with 8 bases matching TRBD1. Looked up from germline, CDR1 is SEHNR and CDR2 is FQNEAQ (reference sequence). The CDR3 loop spans 18 amino acids. J was trimmed by 3 bases and V by 5 bases; bases with no gene match: 17. This chain's CDR3 is CASSLPFGQGEYDYGYTF. CDR3 DNA: TGTGCCAGCAGCCTCCCTTTCGGACAGGGAGAGTACGACTATGGCTACACCTTC.